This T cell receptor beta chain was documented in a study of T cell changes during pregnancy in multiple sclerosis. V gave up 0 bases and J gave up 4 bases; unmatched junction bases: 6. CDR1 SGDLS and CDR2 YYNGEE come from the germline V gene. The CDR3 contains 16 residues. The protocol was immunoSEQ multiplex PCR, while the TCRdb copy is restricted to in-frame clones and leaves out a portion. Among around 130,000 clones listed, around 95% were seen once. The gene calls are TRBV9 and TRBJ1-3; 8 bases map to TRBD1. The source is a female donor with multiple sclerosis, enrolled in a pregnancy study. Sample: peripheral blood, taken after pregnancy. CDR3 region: CASSVEAGGLGNTIYF. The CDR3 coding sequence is TGTGCCAGCAGCGTAGAGGCAGGGGGCCTGGGAAACACCATATATTTT.